This T cell receptor (beta chain) is from a study of cytomegalovirus exposure and HLA in healthy donors (dated by TCRdb to about 2017). The study in broad terms: According to an earlier analysis of 587 of the donors, about 179 million T cells yielded 95 million to 140 million unique TCR beta sequences and about 300 Gb of sequence data. To predict cytomegalovirus infection status, the study combined high-throughput TCR immunosequencing, statistical association of individual TCRs with disease status, and machine learning. All discovery cohort repertoires had been generated using a single sequencing platform. The study was designed to test whether signatures of past pathogen exposure could be identified by cataloging public T cell receptors. Donor age, sex, ethnicity and CMV serostatus were compiled together with the repertoire data. About 310 gigabases of sequencing data and some 85 million unique TCR sequences were included in an early release covering roughly 600 HLA-typed donors. Among the roughly 400 genotyped donors, approximately 77% belonged to the genetic ancestry cluster associated with self-reported Caucasian donors. An earlier analysis of around 580 of the donors used high-throughput TCR beta sequencing to judge whether each TCR beta V gene segment behaved as functional or pseudogenic. The T cell repertoires of under 700 subjects were profiled by immunosequencing and related to cytomegalovirus serostatus. A later analysis re-analyzed previously published TCR beta repertoires from 666 donors and added high-resolution HLA genotyping to study TCR occurrence patterns. The number of typed donors differed by locus: about 620-640 for A, B, C, DRB1 and DQB1; 500 to 550 for DQA1; some 610 for DPA1; and some 450 for DPB1. Both class I and class II loci were covered by HLA typing, at four-digit resolution. Five DR-DQ haplotypes were handled as single units for association and clustering because linkage in the cohort was strong. The later analysis used no new phenotypic data to find candidate immune exposures, relying instead on TCR beta sequences and their occurrence across donors. Genome-wide SNP genotypes for about three fifths of the roughly 670 donors were used in a later genetic analysis, which treated that subset as a discovery cohort. Along with the approximately 600-subject first cohort, a separate validation cohort of over a hundred different subjects was used. Across approximately 400 genotyped donors of the cohort, an average of about 250,000 unique TCR beta nucleotide sequences per donor were sequenced, and roughly 17% of those sequences were non-productive. Broad study findings and their caveats: In a later genetic analysis, a missense DCLRE1C variant was associated with V-gene and J-gene trimming of TCR beta chains, and the association was replicated in an independent cohort. In a later analysis, the rate of TCR association differed among HLA loci, with DRB1 alleles having the most associated TCRs and HLA-C alleles having the fewest. In a later analysis, HLA-associated TCR beta chains were found to be more clonally expanded and to have lower generation probabilities than equally common non-associated chains. Because the 87-base-pair reads could not distinguish some IMGT-functional V segments, including TRBV6-2 and TRBV6-3, those segments were excluded. CMV serostatus was the only immune exposure information available for the cohort. Sequencing depth was assumed to be roughly uniform across donors in the presence/absence analyses, though that assumption may not hold. Roughly 17 rarely observed V segments, including chromosome 9 orphons, were excluded from the earlier analysis of a few hundred of the donors because counts were too low. An earlier analysis of around 500 of the donors showed that most TCR beta V segments appeared in productive rearrangements either about 90% or about 30% of the time, which broadly matched IMGT annotations. When HLA alleles, especially DR and DQ, strongly co-occurred, attributing TCR associations to individual alleles was difficult. HLA typing was unavailable for some donors at each locus, so association tests used only the typed subset. A later analysis found that most CMV-associated TCR beta chains appeared HLA-restricted, with HLA associations seemingly driven largely by CMV exposure. Specific HLA alleles were associated with 16,951 TCR beta sequences at a false discovery rate of 0.05 in a later analysis. Compared with the roughly 600-donor mean, donors in an Asian-associated ancestry cluster had fewer N-insertions in productive TCRs, according to a later genetic analysis. A few of the identified cytomegalovirus-associated TCR beta chains were confirmed in vitro to be specific for cytomegalovirus antigens. The classifier was reported to diagnose cytomegalovirus status with high specificity and sensitivity in both the original cohort and the validation cohort. A further reported finding was that TCR beta sequences accurately predicted the HLA-A and HLA-B alleles for most subjects in the first cohort. A cluster of highly shared sequence variants was judged likely to represent a technical artifact of the sequencing pipeline. The cohort was sequenced for TCR beta chains only, and without alpha or paired-chain data the features that could be detected were limited. Linkage disequilibrium might explain the correlated functional status among segregating V segments, but an unknown experimental factor could not be ruled out. The study gave a list of 150 to 200 TCR beta chains associated with cytomegalovirus. Across donors, most TCR sequences were observed very rarely, whereas some public TCRs were present in many individuals. The authors suggested that the approach could potentially be generalized to other disease states and immunological phenotypes. According to a later analysis, parvovirus B19, influenza, CMV and Epstein-Barr virus appeared linked to several top co-occurrence clusters.

For CDR1 and CDR2, the germline V gene (reference sequence) lists MNHEY and SMNVEV. Trimming at the junction amounts to 6 bases on V and 8 bases on J, and the germline ends lie 20 bases apart. Its CDR3 holds 16 amino acids, cysteine through phenylalanine. The CDR3 DNA has 48 bases and is translated from base 1. Libraries were made using the immunoSEQ multiplex PCR assay. For the multiplex PCR, a mixture combining 60 forward primers for TCR Vbeta segments and 13 reverse primers for TCR Jbeta segments was used. The CDR3 region of rearranged TCR beta genes was amplified from genomic DNA with a multiplex PCR assay. The Illumina HiSeq System was used to sequence the amplified TCR beta libraries as 87-base-pair reads. The original methods were these. A later analysis tallied about 77 million unique TCR beta chains across the 650 to 750 repertoires, and approximately 12 million of those chains were shared by two or more donors. Raw reads were error-corrected and collapsed into unique sequences with a nearest-neighbor algorithm that merged closely related sequences to remove PCR and sequencing errors. To assign V, D and J gene segments, CDR3 sequences were aligned to IMGT reference sequences. For a sequence to be retained, a match of at least six nucleotides to both a V gene segment and a J gene segment was required. Rearrangements were classified as productive when the CDR3 lacked stop codons and remained in frame with V and J, and all other rearrangements were classified as non-productive. CDR3 was defined according to IMGT convention as the region running from the second conserved V-encoded cysteine to the conserved J-encoded phenylalanine. In an earlier analysis of more than 550 of the donors, sequences lacking an unambiguous match to a single V gene segment were excluded. In an earlier analysis of around 600 of the donors, V segments were called functional above 56.7% productive rearrangements and were called segregating when the between-donor standard deviation exceeded 5%. To diagnose cytomegalovirus status from the catalog of TCR beta chain sequences, a statistical classification framework was built. In a later analysis, TCR nucleotide sequences were compared against IMGT/GENE-DB human TR gene sequences so that V and J genes could be assigned. Using the TCRdist pipeline, a later analysis assigned CDR3 sequences along with most-parsimonious VDJ recombination scenarios. In a later analysis, each TCR beta chain was defined by its CDR3 amino acid sequence together with its V-gene family, and reads lacking a unique V-gene family were excluded. A later analysis removed roughly 590 highly shared, low-generation-probability nucleotide sequences to deal with suspected cross-contamination and a sequencing artifact. For each public chain, a later analysis derived a clonal expansion index from normalized ranks of inferred template counts within each repertoire. Generation probabilities in a later analysis came from a VDJ recombination model fitted to out-of-frame rearrangements, and those results were checked against IGoR. In a later analysis, TCR-TCR, TCR-HLA and TCR-CMV co-occurrence was scored with hypergeometric tests, and a repertoire-size bias correction was applied to TCR pairs. In a later analysis, false discovery rates were estimated by permuting HLA or CMV assignments 20 times. In a later analysis, co-occurring TCRs were grouped with DBSCAN, and TCRdist sequence similarity was added when clustering was performed within HLA-allele-positive subsets. Repertoires with fewer than 30,000 or more than 120,000 public chains were left out of co-occurrence clustering, as were a handful of repertoires with anomalous nucleotide sharing. As stored in TCRdb, this immuneACCESS dataset retains in-frame rearrangements with V and J assigned. A fraction of the clones does not appear; measured against another copy, unresolved V genes explain less than half of the discrepancy, and the remainder lacks a known reason. That table furnishes V, J and clone size, whereas the DNA furnished D and trimming. The table for this sample lists about 200,000 clones; over 80% of them were counted only once. Around 6% of the sample is in the top ten clones.

The cohort consisted of 666 healthy bone marrow donors. Cohort members were all nominally healthy when sampled, although unrecorded immune exposures were likely present. The donor tested CMV seropositive, placing the donor among the 289 seropositive members of the cohort. A peripheral blood sample was provided by each donor, and peripheral blood mononuclear cells were used for TCR beta sequencing. Genomic DNA was extracted from the blood cell samples with the Qiagen DNeasy Blood Extraction Kit. As concerns this clone: Its cognate antigen has yet to be identified. It has no much larger one-base neighbor in the sample; base qualities were not kept.

This TCR was recovered from a man aged 35 to 55 in good health and CMV-seropositive. Sequenced sample: PBMCs. This chain is built from TRBV27 and TRBJ1-6; matching of 6 bases hints at TRBD1 as the D gene. In nucleotides, the sequence is TGTGCCAGCAGCCAACGGGGGGCCGGGTTGGATTCACCCCTCCACTTT. This translates into CASSQRGAGLDSPLHF.